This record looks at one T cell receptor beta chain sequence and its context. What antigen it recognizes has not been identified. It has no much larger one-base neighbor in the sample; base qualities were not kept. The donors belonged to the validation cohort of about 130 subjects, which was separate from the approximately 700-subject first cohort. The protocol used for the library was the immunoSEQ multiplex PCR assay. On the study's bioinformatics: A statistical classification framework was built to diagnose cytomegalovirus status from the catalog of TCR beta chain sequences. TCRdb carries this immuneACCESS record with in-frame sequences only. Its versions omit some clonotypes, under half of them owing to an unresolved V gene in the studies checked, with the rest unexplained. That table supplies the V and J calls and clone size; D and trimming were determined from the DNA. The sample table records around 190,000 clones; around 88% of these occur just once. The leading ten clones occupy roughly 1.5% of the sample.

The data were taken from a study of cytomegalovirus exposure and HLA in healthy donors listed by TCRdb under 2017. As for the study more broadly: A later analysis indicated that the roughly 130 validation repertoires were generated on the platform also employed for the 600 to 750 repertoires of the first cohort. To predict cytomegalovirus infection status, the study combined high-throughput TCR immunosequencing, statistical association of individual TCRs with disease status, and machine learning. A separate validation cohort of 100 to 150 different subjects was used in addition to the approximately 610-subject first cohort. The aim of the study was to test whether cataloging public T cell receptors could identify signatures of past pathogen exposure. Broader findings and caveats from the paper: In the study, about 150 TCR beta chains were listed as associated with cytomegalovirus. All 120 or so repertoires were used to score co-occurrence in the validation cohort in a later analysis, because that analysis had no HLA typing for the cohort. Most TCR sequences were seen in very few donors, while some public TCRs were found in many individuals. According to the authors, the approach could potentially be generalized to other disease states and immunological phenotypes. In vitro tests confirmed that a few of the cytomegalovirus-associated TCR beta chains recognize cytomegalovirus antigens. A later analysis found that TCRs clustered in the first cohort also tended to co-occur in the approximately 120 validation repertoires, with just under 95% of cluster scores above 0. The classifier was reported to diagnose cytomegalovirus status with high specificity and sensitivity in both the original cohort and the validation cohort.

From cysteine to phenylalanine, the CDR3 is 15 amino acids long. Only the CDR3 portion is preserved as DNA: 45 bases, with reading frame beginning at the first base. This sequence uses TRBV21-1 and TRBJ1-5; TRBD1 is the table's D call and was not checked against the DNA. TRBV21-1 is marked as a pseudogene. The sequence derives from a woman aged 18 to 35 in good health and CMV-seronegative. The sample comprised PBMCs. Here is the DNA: TGTGCCAGCAGCAAACCGAGGACAGGCAATCAGCCCCAGCATTTT. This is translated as CASSKPRTGNQPQHF.